This passage covers 22 T cell receptor beta chains from one sample sequenced in a study of control samples from healthy donors and cancer patients. The data were produced by immunoSEQ multiplex PCR, yet TCRdb's version contains in-frame clones alone and is incomplete. The data contain over 150,000 clones, 95% to 96% of them singletons. Sequencing was done on a sample of blood. These receptors were taken from a woman in her twenties or thirties in good health.

The chain combines TRBV10-3 with TRBJ1-1; possibly TRBD1 for D (6 bases). Trimming took off 6 bases at V and 1 base at J, with 9 bases between the two ends. CDR3 size: 13 residues. CDR1 is ENHRY and CDR2 is SYGVKD in the germline V gene. For the CDR3, the DNA is TGTGCCATCAGACAGGGTCCGAACACTGAAGCTTTCTTT. The encoded protein is CAIRQGPNTEAFF.

The chain links TRBV12-3 or TRBV12-4 to TRBJ2-7; D unresolved. There are 13 residues in the CDR3. Trimming shortened V by 3 bases and J by 2 bases, and 8 bases separated the two germline ends. The CDR3 reads CASSFPATYEQYF. CDR3 coding DNA: TGTGCCAGCAGTTTCCCAGCTACCTACGAGCAGTACTTC.

The chain has TRBV11-2 and TRBJ1-1; 7 bases line up with TRBD1. Looked up from germline, CDR1 is SGHAT and CDR2 is FQNNGV. The CDR3 spans 15 residues. The J segment lost 1 base and the V segment lost 5 bases, leaving 7 bases of the junction unmatched. This chain's CDR3 is CASSPRTGTNTEAFF. The CDR3 DNA reads TGTGCCAGCAGCCCGCGGACAGGAACGAACACTGAAGCTTTCTTT.

This rearrangement joins TRBV3-1 (or the pseudogene TRBV3-2) to TRBJ2-7; no clear D gene. V was cut by 0 bases and J by 4 bases, with 10 bases left in between. Germline V lookup: CDR1 LGHDT, CDR2 YNNKEL (reference sequence). There are 14 residues in the CDR3. The CDR3 DNA is TGTGCCAGCAGCCAAGACCCGGGCATTTACGAGCAGTACTTC. Translation gives CASSQDPGIYEQYF.

The rearrangement joins TRBV6-1 to TRBJ1-5; D gene ambiguous. This CDR3 has 17 amino acids. V shed 4 bases and J shed 0 bases, with 16 bases lying between them. Germline loops: CDR1 MNHNS, CDR2 SASEGT. In nucleotides, the CDR3 is TGTGCCAGCAGTGTGGCAGTGCCCCAAAATAGCAATCAGCCCCAGCATTTT. It encodes CASSVAVPQNSNQPQHF.

This clone was seen just once. This chain uses TRBV7-9 with TRBJ2-3; D gene uncertain. This CDR3 comprises 14 residues. Germline V gene data show CDR1 as SEHNR and CDR2 as FQNEAQ (reference sequence). V lost 5 bases and J 2 bases, leaving 11 bases between the germline ends. DNA of the CDR3: TGTGCCAGCAGCCCCGTCCGATTCACAGATACGCAGTATTTT. Protein sequence: CASSPVRFTDTQYF.

The V call is TRBV6-5, the J call TRBJ2-7; 9 bases are shared with TRBD1. The germline CDR1 and CDR2 sequences are MNHEY and SVGAGI. The CDR3 contains 14 residues. Germline trimming cut 6 bases from V and 2 bases from J; bases unmatched to any gene: 5. The CDR3 region is CASRPGQGPYEQYF. The CDR3 region has the DNA TGTGCCAGCAGACCGGGACAGGGTCCCTACGAGCAGTACTTC.

This chain joins TRBV5-4 and TRBJ2-3; unclear D gene. Trimming cost V 0 bases and J 1 base, with 9 bases left between them. CDR3 length equals 15 residues. CDR1 SGHNT and CDR2 YYREEE come from the germline V gene (reference sequence). The CDR3 DNA reads TGTGCCAGCAGCTTGGTCGGCGGACGCACAGATACGCAGTATTTT. Its protein is CASSLVGGRTDTQYF.

The chain links TRBV5-5 to TRBJ2-7; either TRBD1 or TRBD2 may fit D (5 bases each). Germline V gene sequence: CDR1 SGHKS, CDR2 YYEKEE (reference sequence). The CDR3 length is 13 residues. The V end lost 4 bases, the J end lost 3 bases, and 11 bases lay between the germline ends. Written as DNA, the CDR3 is TGTGCCAGCAGCCGGGACCTAGACTACGAGCAGTACTTC. This sequence encodes CASSRDLDYEQYF.

The J gene is TRBJ1-4, the V gene TRBV10-3; TRBD1 might be the D (6 bases). Germline V gene sequence: CDR1 ENHRY, CDR2 SYGVKD. The CDR3 extends over 14 amino acids. V dropped 3 bases and J dropped 5 bases, with 10 bases sitting between them. This chain's CDR3 is CAISEGQMNEKLFF. For the CDR3, the DNA is TGTGCCATCAGTGAAGGACAGATGAATGAAAAACTGTTTTTT.

The V call is TRBV19, the J call TRBJ2-7, with D possibly TRBD1 on 5 matching bases. The V gene lost 3 bases and the J gene lost 3 bases, with 12 bases spanning the gap. This CDR3 region has 14 residues. Germline-derived CDR1 and CDR2 are LNHDA and SQIVND (reference sequence). The CDR3 nucleotides read TGTGCCAGTAGTATCCAAGACAGCCGCTACGAGCAGTACTTC. Translating gives CASSIQDSRYEQYF.

V gene TRBV4-1 combines with J gene TRBJ1-1; D unresolved. Germline V gene data show CDR1 as MGHRA and CDR2 as YSYEKL. V lost 0 bases and J 5 bases, leaving 13 bases between the germline ends. CDR3 length: 15 residues. This CDR3 is CASSQDGARRTEAFF. The CDR3 bases are TGCGCCAGCAGCCAAGATGGCGCTCGGAGAACTGAAGCTTTCTTT.

V gene TRBV3-1 (or the pseudogene TRBV3-2) combines with J gene TRBJ1-5; D perhaps matches TRBD1 (5 bases). Looked up from germline, CDR1 is LGHDT and CDR2 is YNNKEL (reference sequence). The CDR3 length is 14 residues. V shed 4 bases and J shed 5 bases, with 12 bases lying between them. CDR3 DNA: TGTGCCAGCAGCCTTGGGTGGGGGGATCAGCCCCAGCATTTT. Translated: CASSLGWGDQPQHF.

V usage is TRBV5-1 and J usage is TRBJ1-6; 12 bases agree with TRBD1. Germline V gene sequence: CDR1 SGHRS, CDR2 YFSETQ. CDR3 length equals 16 residues. The V gene end was trimmed by 4 bases and the J gene end by 6 bases; junction bases not matched to a gene: 5. The CDR3, as DNA: TGCGCCAGCAGCCCGGGGACAGGGGGCACTAATTCACCCCTCCACTTT. Residues: CASSPGTGGTNSPLHF.

The chain employs TRBV30 and TRBJ2-3; 8 positions agree with TRBD1. The ends lost 2 bases at V and 1 base at J; junction bases unmatched: 5. CDR3 length: 15 amino acids. Germline CDR1 reads GTSNPN; CDR2 reads SVGIG (reference sequence). The CDR3 loop reads CAWSQTGVGTDTQYF. The CDR3 nucleotides read TGTGCCTGGAGTCAGACAGGGGTCGGCACAGATACGCAGTATTTT.

The chain carries TRBV11-2 and TRBJ1-1, with a possible D match to TRBD1 (5 bases). The germline V and J ends were trimmed by 7 bases and 5 bases, with 17 bases remaining between them. CDR3 size: 14 residues. Germline-derived CDR1 and CDR2 are SGHAT and FQNNGV. In DNA form, the CDR3 reads TGTGCCAGCACCCATCTTCCAGGGTTTACTGAAGCTTTCTTT. Translation gives CASTHLPGFTEAFF.

The chain recombines TRBV5-1 with TRBJ1-4, with 10 bases aligning to TRBD1. The junction had 9 bases not matched to a gene; V was cut back by 5 bases and J by 8 bases. CDR1 and CDR2 (germline): SGHRS, YFSETQ. The CDR3 loop spans 15 amino acids. The CDR3: CASRRAGTGVEKLFF. In DNA, the CDR3 is TGCGCCAGCAGACGGGCCGGGACAGGGGTCGAAAAACTGTTTTTT.

The CDR3 loop is CSVETGDTDTQYF. In DNA, the CDR3 is TGCAGCGTCGAGACAGGAGACACAGATACGCAGTATTTT. The gene calls are TRBV29-1 and TRBJ2-3; a weak D match, TRBD1 (6 bases). CDR3 length: 13 residues. The V gene's germline CDR1 is SQVTM and CDR2 ANQGSEA. With 6 bases removed from V and 2 bases from J, the gap between germline ends came to 12 bases.

V and J are TRBV7-9 and TRBJ2-3; 12 nucleotides line up with TRBD2. V gave up 6 bases and J gave up 6 bases; unmatched junction bases: 4. The CDR3 contains 14 residues. Germline CDR1 reads SEHNR; CDR2 reads FQNEAQ (reference sequence). The CDR3 DNA reads TGTGCCAGCAGACGAGGGACTAGCGGGGATACGCAGTATTTT. It yields the protein CASRRGTSGDTQYF. The full variable domain, rest sourced from reference TRBV7-9 and TRBJ2-3, is DTGVSQNPRHKITKRGQNVTFRCDPISEHNRLYWYRQTLGQGPEFLTYFQNEAQLEKSRLLSDRFSAERPKGSFSTLEIQRTEQGDSAMYLCASRRGTSGDTQYFGPGTRLTVL.

The rearrangement joins TRBV19 to TRBJ1-1; TRBD1 agrees at 8 bases. Per germline, CDR1 LNHDA and CDR2 SQIVND (reference sequence). Trimming removed 7 bases from V and 1 base from J; junction bases left unmatched: 8. This CDR3 has 15 residues. Here the CDR3 reads CASTLSQGANTEAFF. The CDR3, as DNA: TGTGCCAGTACCTTAAGCCAGGGGGCGAACACTGAAGCTTTCTTT.

The chain employs TRBV19 and TRBJ1-5; a weak D match, TRBD1 (6 bases). CDR1 is LNHDA and CDR2 is SQIVND in the germline V gene (reference sequence). This CDR3 spans 13 amino acids. With 9 bases removed from V and 1 base from J, the gap between germline ends came to 10 bases. This CDR3 reads CASGGTSNQPQHF. The CDR3 DNA follows: TGTGCCAGCGGGGGCACAAGCAATCAGCCCCAGCATTTT.

J is TRBJ2-7 and V is TRBV28, with D hard to call. The CDR3 runs to 11 residues. Germline V CDR1 and CDR2: MDHEN, SYDVKM. The V gene lost 2 bases and the J gene lost 3 bases, with 2 bases spanning the gap. The CDR3 loop is CASSLHYEQYF. CDR3 DNA: TGTGCCAGCAGTTTACACTACGAGCAGTACTTC.